The TCR beta chain under discussion was sequenced for a study of cytomegalovirus exposure and HLA in healthy donors. PCR employed 60 Vbeta and 13 Jbeta primers. Generated by immunoSEQ multiplex PCR, the TCRdb table keeps only in-frame clones and is missing some. The sample has 93,000 or so clones. The CDR3 sequence is 16 residues long. The germline V gene encodes CDR1 ENHRY and CDR2 SYGVKD. With V trimmed by 8 bases and J by 2 bases, 5 bases remained unmatched. The source material was PBMCs. The chain uses TRBV10-3 and TRBJ2-6, with TRBD1 identical over 11 bases. The sequence came from a man aged 35 to 55 in good health and CMV-seronegative. This CDR3 reads CAIGDRGSAGANVLTF. The CDR3 coding sequence is TGTGCCATCGGGGACAGGGGGTCTGCTGGGGCCAACGTCCTGACTTTC.